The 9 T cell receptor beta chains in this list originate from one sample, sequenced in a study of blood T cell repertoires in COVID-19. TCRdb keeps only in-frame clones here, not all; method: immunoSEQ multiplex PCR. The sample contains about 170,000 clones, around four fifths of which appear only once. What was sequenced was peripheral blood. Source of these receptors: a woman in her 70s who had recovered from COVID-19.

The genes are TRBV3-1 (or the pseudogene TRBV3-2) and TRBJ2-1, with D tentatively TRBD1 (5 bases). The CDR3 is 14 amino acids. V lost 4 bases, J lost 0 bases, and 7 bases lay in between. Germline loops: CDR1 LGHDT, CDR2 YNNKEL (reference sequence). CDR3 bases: TGTGCCAGCAGCCGGACAAGCTCCTACAATGAGCAGTTCTTC. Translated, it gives CASSRTSSYNEQFF.

The CDR3, as DNA: TGTGCCTGGAGGGGAGGGTCAAATTCACCCCTCCACTTT. It encodes CAWRGGSNSPLHF. The chain employs TRBV30 and TRBJ1-6, with unresolved D. The V gene lost 3 bases and the J gene lost 7 bases, with 10 bases spanning the gap. CDR1 is GTSNPN and CDR2 is SVGIG in the germline V gene (reference sequence). CDR3 length: 13 amino acids.

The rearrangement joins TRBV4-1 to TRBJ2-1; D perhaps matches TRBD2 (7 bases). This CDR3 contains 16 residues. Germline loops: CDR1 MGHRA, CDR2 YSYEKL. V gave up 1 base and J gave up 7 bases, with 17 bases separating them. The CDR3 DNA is TGCGCCAGCAGCCAAGGAGGGGGGGGGAGGAGAAATGAGCAGTTCTTC. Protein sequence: CASSQGGGGRRNEQFF.

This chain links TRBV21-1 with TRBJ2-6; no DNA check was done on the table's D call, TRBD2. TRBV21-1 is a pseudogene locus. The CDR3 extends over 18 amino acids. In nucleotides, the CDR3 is TGTGCCAGCAGCAAATGCCTAGCGGGGGGCTCTGGGGCCAACGTCCTGACTTTC. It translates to CASSKCLAGGSGANVLTF.

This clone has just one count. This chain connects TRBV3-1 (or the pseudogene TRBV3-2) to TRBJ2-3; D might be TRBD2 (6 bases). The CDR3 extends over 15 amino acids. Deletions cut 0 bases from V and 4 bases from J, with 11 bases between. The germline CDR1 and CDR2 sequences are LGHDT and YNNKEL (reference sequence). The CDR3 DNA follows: TGTGCCAGCAGCCAAGACGGGGGTGGGGCAGATACGCAGTATTTT. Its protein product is CASSQDGGGADTQYF.

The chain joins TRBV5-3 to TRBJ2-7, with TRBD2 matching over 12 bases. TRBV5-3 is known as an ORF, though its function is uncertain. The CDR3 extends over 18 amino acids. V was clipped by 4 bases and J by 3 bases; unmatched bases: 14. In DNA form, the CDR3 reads TGTGCCAGAAGCCAAAAGGGGCTAGCGGGAGGGCCGGTCTACGAGCAGTACTTC. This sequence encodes CARSQKGLAGGPVYEQYF.

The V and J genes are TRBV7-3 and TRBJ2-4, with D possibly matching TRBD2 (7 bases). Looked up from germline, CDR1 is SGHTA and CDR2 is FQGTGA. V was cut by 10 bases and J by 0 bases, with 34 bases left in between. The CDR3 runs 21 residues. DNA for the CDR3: TGTGCCACTCGGGACGGGGGCCCGACTAGCCTCCGGAGATTAGCCAAAAACATTCAGTACTTC. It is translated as CATRDGGPTSLRRLAKNIQYF.

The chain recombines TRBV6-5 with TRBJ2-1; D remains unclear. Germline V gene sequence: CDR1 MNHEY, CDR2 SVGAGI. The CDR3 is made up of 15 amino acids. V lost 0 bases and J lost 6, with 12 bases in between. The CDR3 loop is CASSYSIVISNEQFF. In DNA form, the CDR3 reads TGTGCCAGCAGTTACTCGATAGTCATTTCCAATGAGCAGTTCTTC.

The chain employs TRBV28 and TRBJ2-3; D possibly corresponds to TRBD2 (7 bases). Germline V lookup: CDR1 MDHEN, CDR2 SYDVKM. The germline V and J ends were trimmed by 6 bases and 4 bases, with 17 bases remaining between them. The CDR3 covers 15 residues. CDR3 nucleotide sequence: TGTGCCAGCAGGCCCCACGGGGAGGGGGCAGATACGCAGTATTTT. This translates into CASRPHGEGADTQYF.